These T cell receptor beta chains were read from a single sample in a study of T cells in localized non-small cell lung cancer. TCRdb's copy holds only in-frame clones and misses some; the assay was immunoSEQ multiplex PCR. The sample lists roughly 21,000 clones; 88% were seen once. Sample: peripheral blood mononuclear cells, taken before any cancer treatment. The receptors were sampled from a male donor aged 60 or older with stage II lung adenocarcinoma. The CDR3 runs from the conserved cysteine through the conserved F or W. The D gene is left open where the match is weak. Clone size appears in some rows only: once, few, many, or a class for an expanded clone.

V gene: TRBV2
J gene: TRBJ2-1
D gene: TRBD2
CDR3 length: 19
clone size: .
CDR3 DNA: TGTGCCAGCAGTGAAGCAGCACTAGCGGAGGGGAGCTCCTACAATGAGCAGTTCTTC
CDR3 protein: CASSEAALAEGSSYNEQFF

V gene: TRBV7-6
J gene: TRBJ1-5
D gene: .
CDR3 length: 13
clone size: .
CDR3 DNA: TGTGCCAGCAGCTTAGTATTTGGTCAGCCCCAGCATTTT
CDR3 protein: CASSLVFGQPQHF

V gene: TRBV28
J gene: TRBJ1-3
D gene: TRBD1
CDR3 length: 16
clone size: .
CDR3 DNA: TGTGCCAGCAGTTCACCAGGGGGCCCCTCTGGAAACACCATATATTTT
CDR3 protein: CASSSPGGPSGNTIYF

V gene: TRBV7-9
J gene: TRBJ1-3
D gene: .
CDR3 length: 15
clone size: .
CDR3 DNA: TGTGCCAGCAGCTTAGCGACAGGAGCTGGAAACACCATATATTTT
CDR3 protein: CASSLATGAGNTIYF

V gene: TRBV6-1
J gene: TRBJ2-3
D gene: .
CDR3 length: 17
clone size: once
CDR3 DNA: TGTGCCAGCAGTGAATCCCCCGTACGGGAGTACCCCGATACGCAGTATTTT
CDR3 protein: CASSESPVREYPDTQYF

V gene: TRBV19
J gene: TRBJ1-1
D gene: TRBD1
CDR3 length: 16
clone size: .
CDR3 DNA: TGTGCCAGTAGGAAACAGGGGGCGTTTTCTGACACTGAAGCTTTCTTT
CDR3 protein: CASRKQGAFSDTEAFF

V gene: TRBV5-1
J gene: TRBJ2-7
D gene: TRBD1
CDR3 length: 14
clone size: .
CDR3 DNA: TGCGCCAGCAGCACTCAGGGACAGGGGGTCGAGCAGTACTTC
CDR3 protein: CASSTQGQGVEQYF

V gene: TRBV19
J gene: TRBJ1-4
D gene: .
CDR3 length: 16
clone size: .
CDR3 DNA: TGTGCCAGTAATGAGCCCGGACAGCCTCACAAGGAAAAACTGTTTTTT
CDR3 protein: CASNEPGQPHKEKLFF

V gene: TRBV6-4
J gene: TRBJ2-1
D gene: TRBD2
CDR3 length: 17
clone size: .
CDR3 DNA: TGTGCCAGCAGTGACTCGATGTCGCTAGCGGGAGGGAGTGAGCAGTTCTTC
CDR3 protein: CASSDSMSLAGGSEQFF

V gene: TRBV28
J gene: TRBJ1-4
D gene: TRBD1
CDR3 length: 17
clone size: .
CDR3 DNA: TGTGCCAGCAGTTCGACAGGGGGCGCAGTGGCCGGTGAAAAACTGTTTTTT
CDR3 protein: CASSSTGGAVAGEKLFF

V gene: TRBV19
J gene: TRBJ1-1
D gene: .
CDR3 length: 15
clone size: .
CDR3 DNA: TGTGCCAGTAGTATGAGGAGGGGACCGAACACTGAAGCTTTCTTT
CDR3 protein: CASSMRRGPNTEAFF

V gene: TRBV4-1
J gene: TRBJ2-7
D gene: .
CDR3 length: 16
clone size: .
CDR3 DNA: TGCGCCAGCAGCCGCGAGGGGGTATGGCCGTTCGACGAGCAGTACTTC
CDR3 protein: CASSREGVWPFDEQYF

V gene: TRBV5-6
J gene: TRBJ2-1
D gene: .
CDR3 length: 15
clone size: .
CDR3 DNA: TGTGCCAGCAGCCACGAGCTAGCACCCTACAATGAGCAGTTCTTC
CDR3 protein: CASSHELAPYNEQFF

V gene: TRBV5-1
J gene: TRBJ2-3
D gene: .
CDR3 length: 15
clone size: .
CDR3 DNA: TGCGCCAGCAGCTTGTTTGCGGGGACAACAGATACGCAGTATTTT
CDR3 protein: CASSLFAGTTDTQYF

V gene: TRBV6-5
J gene: TRBJ2-1
D gene: .
CDR3 length: 15
clone size: .
CDR3 DNA: TGTGCCAGCAGTTACAGGGGCAGCTCCTACAATGAGCAGTTCTTC
CDR3 protein: CASSYRGSSYNEQFF

V gene: TRBV18
J gene: TRBJ1-4
D gene: .
CDR3 length: 14
clone size: .
CDR3 DNA: TGTGCCAGCTCACCAACTCGAGAAAATGAAAAACTGTTTTTT
CDR3 protein: CASSPTRENEKLFF

V gene: TRBV15
J gene: TRBJ2-7
D gene: .
CDR3 length: 15
clone size: .
CDR3 DNA: TGTGCCACCAGCCCCCTCATCGGGGGATCGTACGAGCAGTACTTC
CDR3 protein: CATSPLIGGSYEQYF

V gene: TRBV6-6
J gene: TRBJ2-5
D gene: TRBD2
CDR3 length: 16
clone size: .
CDR3 DNA: TGTGCCAGCAGTTACGAGGCGGGAGGGTACCAAGAGACCCAGTACTTC
CDR3 protein: CASSYEAGGYQETQYF

V gene: TRBV29-1
J gene: TRBJ1-1
D gene: .
CDR3 length: 13
clone size: .
CDR3 DNA: TGCAGCGTCAAGGGGTCCTCGAACACTGAAGCTTTCTTT
CDR3 protein: CSVKGSSNTEAFF

V gene: TRBV2
J gene: TRBJ1-4
D gene: .
CDR3 length: 12
clone size: .
CDR3 DNA: TGTGCCAGACAGGCGCGGGGTGAAAAACTGTTTTTT
CDR3 protein: CARQARGEKLFF

V gene: TRBV19
J gene: TRBJ2-3
D gene: .
CDR3 length: 16
clone size: .
CDR3 DNA: TGTGCCAGTAGTATTACCGCGACCCCACACCGTGATACGCAGTATTTT
CDR3 protein: CASSITATPHRDTQYF

V gene: TRBV6-5
J gene: TRBJ2-7
D gene: .
CDR3 length: 15
clone size: few
CDR3 DNA: TGTGCCAGCAAACACATTCCGGGGGCGTCCTACGAGCAGTACTTC
CDR3 protein: CASKHIPGASYEQYF

V gene: TRBV9
J gene: TRBJ1-5
D gene: .
CDR3 length: 15
clone size: .
CDR3 DNA: TGTGCCAGCAGCCGAAGTTGGCGGTTAAATCAGCCCCAGCATTTT
CDR3 protein: CASSRSWRLNQPQHF

V gene: TRBV11-2
J gene: TRBJ2-1
D gene: .
CDR3 length: 15
clone size: .
CDR3 DNA: TGTGCCAGCAGCCCAAGGGTAGCTAACTGGAATGAGCAGTTCTTC
CDR3 protein: CASSPRVANWNEQFF

V gene: TRBV2
J gene: TRBJ1-5
D gene: .
CDR3 length: 12
clone size: .
CDR3 DNA: TGTGCCAGCAGTGTAGCAGGGCAGCCCCAGCATTTT
CDR3 protein: CASSVAGQPQHF

V gene: TRBV5-1
J gene: TRBJ2-3
D gene: .
CDR3 length: 14
clone size: once
CDR3 DNA: TGCGCCAGCAGCTTGAACCCTAGCACAGATACGCAGTATTTT
CDR3 protein: CASSLNPSTDTQYF

V gene: TRBV5-4
J gene: TRBJ1-3
D gene: .
CDR3 length: 15
clone size: .
CDR3 DNA: TGTGCCAGCAGCTTGGATACGTCAGCTGGAAACACCATATATTTT
CDR3 protein: CASSLDTSAGNTIYF

V gene: TRBV2
J gene: TRBJ2-7
D gene: .
CDR3 length: 11
clone size: .
CDR3 DNA: TGTGCCAGCAGAGGGGTGAGGGAGCAGTACTTC
CDR3 protein: CASRGVREQYF

V gene: TRBV2
J gene: TRBJ2-2
D gene: TRBD1
CDR3 length: 16
clone size: once
CDR3 DNA: TGTGCCATCCAGACAGGGGTAACCGAGAACACCGGGGAGCTGTTTTTT
CDR3 protein: CAIQTGVTENTGELFF

V gene: TRBV11-3
J gene: TRBJ2-3
D gene: .
CDR3 length: 13
clone size: once
CDR3 DNA: TGTGCCAGCAGCTTATCCCGGACAGATACGCAGTATTTT
CDR3 protein: CASSLSRTDTQYF

V gene: TRBV5-6
J gene: TRBJ2-7
D gene: .
CDR3 length: 12
clone size: .
CDR3 DNA: TGTGCCAGCAGCTTGGCCGACCAGATAGAGTACTTC
CDR3 protein: CASSLADQIEYF

V gene: TRBV14
J gene: TRBJ2-5
D gene: .
CDR3 length: 11
clone size: .
CDR3 DNA: TGTGCCAGCAGCCAGCAAGAGACCCAGTACTTC
CDR3 protein: CASSQQETQYF

V gene: TRBV10-3
J gene: TRBJ1-1
D gene: .
CDR3 length: 13
clone size: .
CDR3 DNA: TGTGCCATCAGTGAGTCGAATTGGGGGAGACCTTTCTTT
CDR3 protein: CAISESNWGRPFF

V gene: TRBV2
J gene: TRBJ2-1
D gene: TRBD2
CDR3 length: 14
clone size: .
CDR3 DNA: TGTGCCAGCAGTGTCCTAGCGGGCTACAATGAGCAGTTCTTC
CDR3 protein: CASSVLAGYNEQFF

V gene: TRBV6-1
J gene: TRBJ1-4
D gene: TRBD1
CDR3 length: 15
clone size: .
CDR3 DNA: TGTGCCAGCTCCTTTGCCGGACAGGGTGGGGAAAAACTGTTTTTT
CDR3 protein: CASSFAGQGGEKLFF

V gene: TRBV6-6
J gene: TRBJ2-5
D gene: .
CDR3 length: 12
clone size: .
CDR3 DNA: TGTGCCAGCAGTTACCACCAAGAGACCCAGTACTTC
CDR3 protein: CASSYHQETQYF

V gene: TRBV5-6
J gene: TRBJ1-4
D gene: .
CDR3 length: 14
clone size: .
CDR3 DNA: TGTGCCAGCAGCTTACACAGCCTGTATGAAAAACTGTTTTTT
CDR3 protein: CASSLHSLYEKLFF

V gene: TRBV23-1
J gene: TRBJ2-2
D gene: TRBD1
CDR3 length: 15
clone size: few
CDR3 DNA: TGCGCCAGCAGTTCTGACAGGGGAAACACCGGGGAGCTGTTTTTT
CDR3 protein: CASSSDRGNTGELFF

V gene: TRBV6-6
J gene: TRBJ2-3
D gene: .
CDR3 length: 11
clone size: .
CDR3 DNA: TGTGCCAGCAGTCTAACAGATACGCAGTATTTT
CDR3 protein: CASSLTDTQYF

V gene: TRBV6-1
J gene: TRBJ2-3
D gene: TRBD2
CDR3 length: 14
clone size: .
CDR3 DNA: TGTGCCAGCACGGCAAGCGGGAGTATAGATACGCAGTATTTT
CDR3 protein: CASTASGSIDTQYF

V gene: TRBV11-2
J gene: TRBJ2-1
D gene: TRBD2
CDR3 length: 13
clone size: .
CDR3 DNA: TGTGCCAGCAGCACGGGACTAGCAAATGAGCAGTTCTTC
CDR3 protein: CASSTGLANEQFF

V gene: TRBV27
J gene: TRBJ2-7
D gene: .
CDR3 length: 14
clone size: .
CDR3 DNA: TGTGCCAGCAGTTCGGGCCTCCTGGGGAGAGAGCAGTACTTC
CDR3 protein: CASSSGLLGREQYF

V gene: TRBV5-5
J gene: TRBJ2-7
D gene: .
CDR3 length: 13
clone size: .
CDR3 DNA: TGTGCCAGCTACAAACTAGGGTCCTACGAGCAGTACTTC
CDR3 protein: CASYKLGSYEQYF

V gene: TRBV5-1
J gene: TRBJ2-2
D gene: .
CDR3 length: 15
clone size: .
CDR3 DNA: TGCGCCAGCAGTGTGATCGAGATCGGGGCCGGGGAGCTGTTTTTT
CDR3 protein: CASSVIEIGAGELFF

V gene: TRBV27
J gene: TRBJ1-5
D gene: TRBD1
CDR3 length: 15
clone size: .
CDR3 DNA: TGTGCCAGCAGTTTTCTCGGGACAGGTGATCAGCCCCAGCATTTT
CDR3 protein: CASSFLGTGDQPQHF

V gene: TRBV5-6
J gene: TRBJ1-4
D gene: .
CDR3 length: 17
clone size: .
CDR3 DNA: TGTGCCAGCAGCTTGGGGACTAGTCTTGCAACTAATGAAAAACTGTTTTTT
CDR3 protein: CASSLGTSLATNEKLFF

V gene: TRBV4-2
J gene: TRBJ1-5
D gene: .
CDR3 length: 13
clone size: few
CDR3 DNA: TGTGCCAGCAGCCAAGGCGGGAATCAGCCCCAGCATTTT
CDR3 protein: CASSQGGNQPQHF

V gene: TRBV10-3
J gene: TRBJ2-7
D gene: TRBD2
CDR3 length: 13
clone size: .
CDR3 DNA: TGTGCCATCAGTGGTAATAGCGGGAACGAGCAGTACTTC
CDR3 protein: CAISGNSGNEQYF

V gene: TRBV5-1
J gene: TRBJ2-2
D gene: .
CDR3 length: 14
clone size: .
CDR3 DNA: TGCGCCAGCCATTTACTCCCAGCGGCCGGGGAGCTGTTTTTT
CDR3 protein: CASHLLPAAGELFF

V gene: TRBV10-3
J gene: TRBJ2-3
D gene: TRBD1
CDR3 length: 14
clone size: .
CDR3 DNA: TGTGCCATCAGTGAGGGCAGGGGGCGGGATACGCAGTATTTT
CDR3 protein: CAISEGRGRDTQYF